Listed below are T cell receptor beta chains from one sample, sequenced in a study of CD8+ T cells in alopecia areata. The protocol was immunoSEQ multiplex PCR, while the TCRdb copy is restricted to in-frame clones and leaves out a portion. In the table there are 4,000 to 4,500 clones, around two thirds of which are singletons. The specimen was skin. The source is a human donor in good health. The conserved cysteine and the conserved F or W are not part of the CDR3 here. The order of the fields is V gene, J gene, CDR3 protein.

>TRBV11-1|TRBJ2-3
ASSLERGRGTQDTQY
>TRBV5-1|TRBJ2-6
ASSLEGSSGANVLT
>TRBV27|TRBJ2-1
ASSLFTGEQF
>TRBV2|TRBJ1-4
ASKDRGEKLF
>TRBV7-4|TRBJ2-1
ASSSSGGAYNEQF
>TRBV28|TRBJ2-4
ASSGRTRAVGIQY
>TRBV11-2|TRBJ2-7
ASSLGPRGEQY
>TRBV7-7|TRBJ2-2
ASSLRGPEFANTGELF
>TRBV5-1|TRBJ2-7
ASSFGSSYEQY
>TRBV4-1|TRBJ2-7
ASSLMTGPYEQY
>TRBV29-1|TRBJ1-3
SATTGSSGNTIY
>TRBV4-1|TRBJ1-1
ASSQGYRGRTEAF
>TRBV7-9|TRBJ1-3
ASSHTGTARNTIY
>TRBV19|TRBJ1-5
ASSTTGGNQPQH
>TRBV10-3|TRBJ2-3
AMTAATTDTQY
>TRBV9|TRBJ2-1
ASSVGLAGASNEQF
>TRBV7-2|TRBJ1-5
ASSTGVVRGQPQH
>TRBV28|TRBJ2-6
ASNGGGRSGANVLT
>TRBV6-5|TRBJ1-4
ASSTGGPNGLF
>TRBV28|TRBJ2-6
ASTSVGRPLSGANVLT
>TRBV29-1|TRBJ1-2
SVEESQAGYT
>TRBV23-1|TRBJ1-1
ASSHKDGRMNTEAF
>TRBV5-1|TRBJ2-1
ASSLDPSVPEQF
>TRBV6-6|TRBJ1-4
ASSWDRSQEKLF
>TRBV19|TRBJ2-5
ASKETALYETQY
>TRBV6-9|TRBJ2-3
ASSGTGGADTQY
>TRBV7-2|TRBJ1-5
ASSYQTGTIGQPQH
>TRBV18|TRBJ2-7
ASSSTGDSYEQY
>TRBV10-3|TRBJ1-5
AISDSGGGQPQH
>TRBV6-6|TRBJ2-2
ASSYRDTGELF
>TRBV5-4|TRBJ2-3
ASSLFPRFTDTQY
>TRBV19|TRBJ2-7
ASRGAGVNEQY
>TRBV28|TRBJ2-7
ASSWTGETYEQY
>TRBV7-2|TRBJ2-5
ASSQGAGEQETQY